Listed here are 15 T cell receptor beta chains from one sample, sequenced in a study of shared clonotypes between healthy human individuals (dated by TCRdb to between 2020 and 2021). The library was produced with the immunoSEQ multiplex PCR assay. Held by TCRdb, this immuneACCESS table contains in-frame sequences only and omits some clones. Under half of the omission traces to an unresolved V gene where checked; the cause of the rest is unknown. The sample contains roughly 530,000 clones, roughly 95% of them found a single time. The ten top clones hold roughly 0.06% of the sample. The sequenced sample was naive CD4+ T cells sorted from blood. The label giving this sample's cell subset or site can be read as: CD45RA+ positively selected. Receptors were obtained from a young woman in good health.

This chain uses TRBV27 with TRBJ2-7; TRBD2 agrees at 7 bases. Trimming removed 6 bases from V and 3 bases from J; junction bases left unmatched: 8. Germline V CDR1 and CDR2: MNHEY, SMNVEV (reference sequence). The CDR3 has 14 amino acids. The CDR3, as DNA: TGTGCCAGCAGGCCGGGGGGTAGTCGCTACGAGCAGTACTTC. Translating it yields CASRPGGSRYEQYF.

J is TRBJ2-7 and V is TRBV19, with D possibly TRBD2 on 6 matching bases. V was trimmed by 6 bases and J by 3 bases, leaving 21 bases between them. CDR3 length equals 16 residues. CDR1 LNHDA and CDR2 SQIVND come from the germline V gene (reference sequence). The CDR3 DNA follows: TGTGCCAGTAGCCAAAACGGCATACTAGCCTACTACGAGCAGTACTTC. As protein: CASSQNGILAYYEQYF.

V and J are TRBV13 and TRBJ2-1, with 9 bases identical to TRBD2. The V gene's germline CDR1 is PRHDT and CDR2 FYEKMQ (reference sequence). With 4 bases clipped from V and 7 bases from J, the junction kept 11 bases outside the gene matches. CDR3 length: 16 amino acids. In DNA, the CDR3 is TGTGCCAGCAGCTCTGCCTGGCGGGAGGGTATGAATGAGCAGTTCTTC. The encoded protein is CASSSAWREGMNEQFF.

The CDR3 sequence: CASSQERFEQFF. The CDR3 DNA reads as TGTGCCAGCAGCCAAGAACGGTTTGAGCAGTTCTTC. This chain uses TRBV14 with TRBJ2-1; D gene unclear. Looked up from germline, CDR1 is SGHDN and CDR2 is FVKESK. Trimming removed 0 bases at V and 9 bases at J, with 6 bases between. CDR3 length equals 12 residues. Together with reference TRBV14 and TRBJ2-1, the CDR3 gives the full variable domain: EAGVTQFPSHSVIEKGQTVTLRCDPISGHDNLYWYRRVMGKEIKFLLHFVKESKQDESGMPNNRFLAERTGGTYSTLKVQPAELEDSGVYFCASSQERFEQFFGPGTRLTVL.

The chain carries TRBV11-2 and TRBJ1-1; D is perhaps TRBD1 (5 bases). Germline V lookup: CDR1 SGHAT, CDR2 FQNNGV. The CDR3 spans 13 residues. Trimming stripped 3 bases from V and 11 bases from J, with 16 bases between. For the CDR3, the DNA is TGTGCCAGCAGCTTCTTCAAATCCAGGGAGGCTTTCTTT. This translates into CASSFFKSREAFF.

In nucleotides, the CDR3 is TGTGCCAGTTCAAGACAGGGGTCATTCACAGATACGCAGTATTTT. As protein: CASSRQGSFTDTQYF. The chain uses TRBV7-9 and TRBJ2-3; TRBD1 matches at 8 bases. The CDR3 totals 15 residues. V was pared by 9 bases and J by 2 bases, with 10 bases of the junction left unmatched. The germline gives CDR1 SEHNR, CDR2 FQNEAQ (reference sequence). The full variable domain, in which reference TRBV7-9 and TRBJ2-3 provide the parts outside the CDR3, is DTGVSQNPRHKITKRGQNVTFRCDPISEHNRLYWYRQTLGQGPEFLTYFQNEAQLEKSRLLSDRFSAERPKGSFSTLEIQRTEQGDSAMYLCASSRQGSFTDTQYFGPGTRLTVL.

This chain connects TRBV6-6 to TRBJ2-5; 7 bases map to TRBD1. Trimming took 2 bases from V and 2 from J; bases not matched to a gene: 8. Germline assignment: CDR1 MNHNY and CDR2 SVGAGI (reference sequence). CDR3 length equals 16 residues. In DNA form, the CDR3 reads TGTGCCAGCAGTTACGAGTTCACCAGGGGGCAAGAGACCCAGTACTTC. Translation gives CASSYEFTRGQETQYF.

This chain joins TRBV28 and TRBJ2-5, with D perhaps matching TRBD1 (6 bases). The CDR3 extends over 13 amino acids. Between the trimmed V and J ends, which lost 3 bases and 5 bases, there was a span of 10 bases. In germline, CDR1 is MDHEN, CDR2 SYDVKM. CDR3 nucleotides: TGTGCCAGCAGTTTGCAGGGGCCGGAGACCCAGTACTTC. Protein: CASSLQGPETQYF. Complete variable domain (other parts from reference TRBV28 and TRBJ2-5): DVKVTQSSRYLVKRTGEKVFLECVQDMDHENMFWYRQDPGLGLRLIYFSYDVKMKEKGDIPEGYSVSREKKERFSLILESASTNQTSMYLCASSLQGPETQYFGPGTRLLVL.

The J gene is TRBJ1-5, the V gene TRBV27; D is unclear. Trimming pared 8 bases from V and 7 bases from J, leaving 9 bases between. Germline lookup yields CDR1 MNHEY and CDR2 SMNVEV (reference sequence). The CDR3 length is 11 residues. CDR3 sequence (DNA): TGTGCCAGCGGCCCGTTACAGCCCCAGCATTTT. Translation gives CASGPLQPQHF.

This chain joins TRBV6-6 and TRBJ1-2, with D maybe TRBD1 (5 bases). CDR1 MNHNY and CDR2 SVGAGI come from the germline V gene (reference sequence). There are 16 residues in the CDR3. Trimming pared 6 bases from V and 4 bases from J, leaving 21 bases between. DNA for the CDR3: TGTGCCAGCAGACACACCAAGGGACGGAACCTCTATGGCTACACCTTC. Translated: CASRHTKGRNLYGYTF.

The gene calls are TRBV6-4 and TRBJ2-7, with D perhaps TRBD1 or TRBD2 (5 bases each). Germline CDR1 MRHNA, CDR2 SNTAGT. The CDR3 consists of 14 residues. Deletions cut 6 bases from V and 6 bases from J, with 18 bases between. The DNA of the CDR3 is TGTGCCAGCAGAAAAGAGGGGCAGTCTTCCGAGCAGTACTTC. Its translation is CASRKEGQSSEQYF.

The chain has TRBV30 and TRBJ2-6; TRBD1 aligns across 12 bases. Germline loops: CDR1 GTSNPN, CDR2 SVGIG (reference sequence). This CDR3 comprises 19 residues. Trimming took 0 bases from V and 2 from J; bases not matched to a gene: 8. As DNA, the CDR3 is TGTGCCTGGAGTGTAAGGGACAGGGGGCCTCCCCCTGGGGCCAACGTCCTGACTTTC. Residues: CAWSVRDRGPPPGANVLTF. The full variable domain, completed using reference TRBV30 and TRBJ2-6, is SQTIHQWPATLVQPVGSPLSLECTVEGTSNPNLYWYRQAAGRGLQLLFYSVGIGQISSEVPQNLSASRPQDRQFILSSKKLLLSDSGFYLCAWSVRDRGPPPGANVLTFGAGSRLTVL.

The CDR3 coding sequence is TGTGCCAGCAGTCGATGGGACATATACAATCAGCCCCAGCATTTT. Amino acids: CASSRWDIYNQPQHF. The genes are TRBV28 and TRBJ1-5, with D tentatively TRBD1 (6 bases). The CDR3 runs 15 residues. The V and J ends lost 5 bases and 3 bases respectively, with 14 bases between them. CDR1 and CDR2 from the germline V gene are MDHEN and SYDVKM.

The rearrangement links TRBV5-1 to TRBJ2-7, with TRBD1 identical over 9 bases. Losses at the gene ends were 6 bases for V and 4 bases for J; bases not matched to a gene: 5. The CDR3 spans 13 residues. Germline assignment: CDR1 SGHRS and CDR2 YFSETQ. CDR3 sequence: CASIRTGEYEQYF. Here the CDR3 DNA reads TGCGCCAGCATAAGGACAGGGGAGTACGAGCAGTACTTC.

The chain combines TRBV7-7 with TRBJ2-2; 7 bases are shared with TRBD1. The CDR3 loop spans 18 amino acids. Germline CDR1 reads SSHAT; CDR2 reads FNYEAQ (reference sequence). After removal of 6 bases from V and 6 bases from J, the junction contained 19 bases not matched to a gene. The CDR3 DNA is TGTGCCAGCAGGAGAGAAGGGGGCAAGATACAGAGTGCCGGGGAGCTGTTTTTT. Amino acid sequence: CASRREGGKIQSAGELFF. The full variable domain, in which reference TRBV7-7 and TRBJ2-2 provide the parts outside the CDR3, is GAGVSQSPRYKVTKRGQDVTLRCDPISSHATLYWYQQALGQGPEFLTYFNYEAQPDKSGLPSDRFSAERPEGSISTLTIQRTEQRDSAMYRCASRREGGKIQSAGELFFGEGSRLTVL.